Listed below are T cell receptor beta chains from one sample, sequenced in a study of T-cell memory formation after mild COVID-19. TCRdb analysed the 5' RACE reads with MiXCR anew, one entry per CDR3 protein. The profile shows 350,000 to 500,000 distinct CDR3 sequences, roughly a quarter of them singletons. The sequencing input was PBMCs or a T cell subset sorted from them (not recorded which). The receptors come from an adult woman who had mild COVID-19 (a few samples of this study predate the infection). Cell type and time point are not known. Each CDR3 is given with its conserved first and last residue. Fields, in order: CDR3 DNA, CDR3 protein, J gene, CDR3 length, clone size, V gene, D gene. The D gene is left open where the match is weak. Only some rows state a clone size, as once, few, many or a class for expanded clones.

CDR3 DNA: TGTGCCAGCAGTTTATCCGGGGCCAGGGGCTACACCTTC
CDR3 protein: CASSLSGARGYTF
J gene: TRBJ1-2
CDR3 length: 13
clone size: .
V gene: TRBV27
D gene: .

CDR3 DNA: TGTGCCAGCAGCTTCGACAGGGGTGGTGAAGCTTTCTTT
CDR3 protein: CASSFDRGGEAFF
J gene: TRBJ1-1
CDR3 length: 13
clone size: .
V gene: TRBV7-8
D gene: TRBD1

CDR3 DNA: TGTGCCAGCAGCCAACTCACCTGGACTAGCGGCGGATGGAAGACCCAGTACTTC
CDR3 protein: CASSQLTWTSGGWKTQYF
J gene: TRBJ2-5
CDR3 length: 18
clone size: few
V gene: TRBV4-2
D gene: TRBD2

CDR3 DNA: TGCGCCAGCAGCCAAAGCGGGGGGGCGTTAGATACGCAGTATTTT
CDR3 protein: CASSQSGGALDTQYF
J gene: TRBJ2-3
CDR3 length: 15
clone size: many
V gene: TRBV4-1
D gene: TRBD2

CDR3 DNA: TGTGCCAGCACTACGAGACAGGGGGCAAGTGGGGCCAACGTCCTGACTTTC
CDR3 protein: CASTTRQGASGANVLTF
J gene: TRBJ2-6
CDR3 length: 17
clone size: .
V gene: TRBV7-6
D gene: TRBD1

CDR3 DNA: TGTGCCAGCAGTTACTCGTCCGGACTAGGGGTAGAAGATACGCAGTATTTT
CDR3 protein: CASSYSSGLGVEDTQYF
J gene: TRBJ2-3
CDR3 length: 17
clone size: once
V gene: TRBV6-5
D gene: TRBD2

CDR3 DNA: TGTGCCAGCAGTGTGAGGGTAGAGACCCAGTACTTC
CDR3 protein: CASSVRVETQYF
J gene: TRBJ2-5
CDR3 length: 12
clone size: few
V gene: TRBV2
D gene: .

CDR3 DNA: TGTGCCAGCAGCCGGAGGGGAGGTACTGAAGCTTTCTTT
CDR3 protein: CASSRRGGTEAFF
J gene: TRBJ1-1
CDR3 length: 13
clone size: .
V gene: TRBV6-6
D gene: .

CDR3 DNA: TGTGCCACCAGTGATGCCGGACTCCCCGGGGAGCTGTTTTTT
CDR3 protein: CATSDAGLPGELFF
J gene: TRBJ2-2
CDR3 length: 14
clone size: .
V gene: TRBV24-1
D gene: .

CDR3 DNA: TGCGCCAGCAGCCAAGGGCGAGGGACTAGCACAGATACGCAGTATTTT
CDR3 protein: CASSQGRGTSTDTQYF
J gene: TRBJ2-3
CDR3 length: 16
clone size: few
V gene: TRBV4-1
D gene: .

CDR3 DNA: TGTGCCAGCAGCTTCGACGGGGACCGGGAGCGCCGCAGCACAGATACGCAGTATTTT
CDR3 protein: CASSFDGDRERRSTDTQYF
J gene: TRBJ2-3
CDR3 length: 19
clone size: few
V gene: TRBV7-9
D gene: .

CDR3 DNA: TGCAGCGTTGTCGGGGCTAGTTTGTCCTACAATGAGCAGTTCTTC
CDR3 protein: CSVVGASLSYNEQFF
J gene: TRBJ2-1
CDR3 length: 15
clone size: few
V gene: TRBV29-1
D gene: .

CDR3 DNA: TGTGCCAGCACCCTATACAGGGGGGGGATCACTGAAGCTTTCTTT
CDR3 protein: CASTLYRGGITEAFF
J gene: TRBJ1-1
CDR3 length: 15
clone size: .
V gene: TRBV2
D gene: TRBD1

CDR3 DNA: TGTGCCAGCAGCAGACAGGGGGTAAGCTCCTACAATGAGCAGTTCTTC
CDR3 protein: CASSRQGVSSYNEQFF
J gene: TRBJ2-1
CDR3 length: 16
clone size: once
V gene: TRBV12-3/TRBV12-4
D gene: TRBD1

CDR3 DNA: TGCGCCAGCAGCTTGGTAGACTCGATGAACACTGAAGCTTTCTTT
CDR3 protein: CASSLVDSMNTEAFF
J gene: TRBJ1-1
CDR3 length: 15
clone size: few
V gene: TRBV5-1
D gene: .

CDR3 DNA: TGCGCCAGCAGCAAGCTAGCGGGGGAGTCCGGGGAGCTGTTTTTT
CDR3 protein: CASSKLAGESGELFF
J gene: TRBJ2-2
CDR3 length: 15
clone size: .
V gene: TRBV5-1
D gene: TRBD2

CDR3 DNA: TGCAGTGCTCTGGGGGGACTAGCGGGTTTCGAGCAGTACTTC
CDR3 protein: CSALGGLAGFEQYF
J gene: TRBJ2-7
CDR3 length: 14
clone size: few
V gene: TRBV20-1
D gene: TRBD2

CDR3 DNA: TGTGCCAGCAGCCTCGCCGGGACTAGCGGGATAGCAGATACGCAGTATTTT
CDR3 protein: CASSLAGTSGIADTQYF
J gene: TRBJ2-3
CDR3 length: 17
clone size: .
V gene: TRBV7-9
D gene: TRBD2

CDR3 DNA: TGTGCCACCAGTGATTTGGGGCCCAGGGATACGCAGTATTTT
CDR3 protein: CATSDLGPRDTQYF
J gene: TRBJ2-3
CDR3 length: 14
clone size: .
V gene: TRBV24-1
D gene: .

CDR3 DNA: TGTGCCAGCAGGGCGTCCAGCTCCGGGGAGCTGTTTTTT
CDR3 protein: CASRASSSGELFF
J gene: TRBJ2-2
CDR3 length: 13
clone size: .
V gene: TRBV27
D gene: .

CDR3 DNA: TGTGCCAGCAGTTACCACTCGGGCGGAGAGAACACTGAAGCTTTCTTT
CDR3 protein: CASSYHSGGENTEAFF
J gene: TRBJ1-1
CDR3 length: 16
clone size: few
V gene: TRBV6-5
D gene: .

CDR3 DNA: TGTGCCAGCAGCTTAGAAGTAGGGACGGAGACCCAGTACTTC
CDR3 protein: CASSLEVGTETQYF
J gene: TRBJ2-5
CDR3 length: 14
clone size: .
V gene: TRBV11-2
D gene: .

CDR3 DNA: TGCGCCAGCAGTCCAGGGGGAACGAACACTGAAGCTTTCTTT
CDR3 protein: CASSPGGTNTEAFF
J gene: TRBJ1-1
CDR3 length: 14
clone size: .
V gene: TRBV5-1
D gene: TRBD1

CDR3 DNA: TGTGCCAGCAGCCCCGGTTGGGGGGTCTCATCAGATACGCAGTATTTT
CDR3 protein: CASSPGWGVSSDTQYF
J gene: TRBJ2-3
CDR3 length: 16
clone size: .
V gene: TRBV7-6
D gene: .

CDR3 DNA: TGCGCCAGCAGCCCGGGGAGGGACAGCTACGAGCAGTACTTC
CDR3 protein: CASSPGRDSYEQYF
J gene: TRBJ2-7
CDR3 length: 14
clone size: .
V gene: TRBV4-1
D gene: .

CDR3 DNA: TGCGCCAGCAGCTTGGGGCAGGGTGCGGTAGCTTTCTTT
CDR3 protein: CASSLGQGAVAFF
J gene: TRBJ1-1
CDR3 length: 13
clone size: .
V gene: TRBV5-1
D gene: .

CDR3 DNA: TGCGCCAGCAGCCAAGGGTTAGACTCCTACAATGAGCAGTTCTTC
CDR3 protein: CASSQGLDSYNEQFF
J gene: TRBJ2-1
CDR3 length: 15
clone size: few
V gene: TRBV4-1
D gene: .

CDR3 DNA: TGTGCCAGCAGCTTTGGTAGCGGGAACAACATTCAGTACTTC
CDR3 protein: CASSFGSGNNIQYF
J gene: TRBJ2-4
CDR3 length: 14
clone size: .
V gene: TRBV7-9
D gene: TRBD2